Listed below are T cell receptor beta chains from one sample, sequenced in a study of CD8+ T cells in alopecia areata. Data came from immunoSEQ multiplex PCR; TCRdb stores just in-frame clones and leaves some out. The table shows around 150,000 clones, with roughly 80% occurring only once. The starting material was CD8+ T cells sorted from blood, obtained at week 4, from a patient treated with tofacitinib. All receptors derive from a human donor with alopecia areata. Each CDR3 is given with its conserved first and last residue. The D gene is left open where the match is weak. Clone size, where shown, is once, few, many, or a class for clones that have expanded.

D	V	size	J	CDR3	DNA
TRBD2	TRBV5-1	.	TRBJ2-2	CASSLLGLAGAGANTGELFF	TGCGCCAGCAGCTTATTGGGACTAGCGGGGGCCGGGGCGAACACCGGGGAGCTGTTTTTT
TRBD1	TRBV30	.	TRBJ2-2	CAWSGGQVNTGELFF	TGTGCCTGGAGTGGGGGACAGGTGAACACCGGGGAGCTGTTTTTT
.	TRBV7-9	.	TRBJ2-5	CASSGRGPLQETQYF	TGTGCCAGCAGCGGACGAGGACCCCTCCAAGAGACCCAGTACTTC
.	TRBV27	.	TRBJ2-3	CASSFGHTDTQYF	TGTGCCAGCAGTTTTGGTCACACAGATACGCAGTATTTT
TRBD2	TRBV7-9	medium-sized	TRBJ2-5	CASSPELAGIQETQYF	TGTGCCAGCAGCCCAGAACTAGCGGGGATTCAAGAGACCCAGTACTTC
TRBD1	TRBV4-2	once	TRBJ2-7	CASSQEDSGTASYEQYF	TGTGCCAGCAGCCAAGAGGATTCCGGGACAGCTTCCTACGAGCAGTACTTC
.	TRBV25-1	.	TRBJ2-5	CASSVGETQYF	TGTGCCAGCAGTGTTGGGGAGACCCAGTACTTC
.	TRBV7-2	.	TRBJ2-7	CASSSPGYEQYF	TGTGCCAGCAGCTCCCCCGGCTACGAGCAGTACTTC
TRBD1	TRBV27	.	TRBJ2-1	CASSVPGTGSKNEQFF	TGTGCCAGCAGTGTCCCCGGGACAGGGTCTAAGAATGAGCAGTTCTTC
.	TRBV7-8	.	TRBJ2-2	CASSLFGSGPFGGELFF	TGTGCCAGCAGCTTATTCGGGAGCGGACCATTTGGCGGGGAGCTGTTTTTT
.	TRBV7-2	.	TRBJ2-7	CASSFDTQGDISYEQYF	TGTGCCAGCAGCTTCGACACACAGGGCGACATCTCCTACGAGCAGTACTTC
TRBD2	TRBV15	.	TRBJ2-1	CATSILAGGASGEQFF	TGTGCCACCAGCATTTTAGCGGGGGGCGCTTCGGGTGAGCAGTTCTTC
.	TRBV6-1	.	TRBJ1-1	CASSENDLRENTEAFF	TGTGCCAGCAGTGAAAATGACTTACGGGAGAACACTGAAGCTTTCTTT
.	TRBV7-9	.	TRBJ1-5	CASSFARPGTSRPQPQHF	TGTGCCAGCAGCTTTGCCAGGCCGGGGACGTCTCGGCCTCAGCCCCAGCATTTT
.	TRBV27	.	TRBJ2-7	CASSRRHTSSYEQYF	TGTGCCAGCAGCCGGCGTCACACCTCCTCCTACGAGCAGTACTTC
.	TRBV19	.	TRBJ2-1	CASSISSAHNEQFF	TGTGCCAGTAGTATATCGTCGGCGCACAATGAGCAGTTCTTC
.	TRBV4-1	.	TRBJ1-5	CASSQGVSGWGQPQHF	TGCGCCAGCAGCCAAGGTGTATCGGGATGGGGTCAGCCCCAGCATTTT
.	TRBV7-9	.	TRBJ1-1	CASSLGAGEDTEAFF	TGTGCCAGCAGCTTAGGGGCAGGTGAGGACACTGAAGCTTTCTTT
.	TRBV7-8	.	TRBJ2-1	CASSPLSPYNEQFF	TGTGCCAGCAGCCCCCTCTCCCCGTACAATGAGCAGTTCTTC
TRBD2	TRBV27	.	TRBJ2-1	CASSPRGGGNEQFF	TGTGCCAGCAGCCCTAGGGGCGGGGGGAATGAGCAGTTCTTC
.	TRBV27	.	TRBJ2-5	CASSFQVETQYF	TGTGCCAGCAGTTTCCAAGTGGAGACCCAGTACTTC
.	TRBV27	.	TRBJ2-7	CASTRIASLSYEQYF	TGTGCCAGCACCCGTATCGCATCTCTCTCCTACGAGCAGTACTTC
.	TRBV4-2	.	TRBJ2-7	CASSQDYGSGYEQYF	TGTGCCAGCAGCCAAGATTATGGTAGCGGCTACGAGCAGTACTTC
TRBD2	TRBV30	.	TRBJ2-7	CASEGLQSYEQYF	TGTGCCAGTGAGGGACTACAATCCTACGAGCAGTACTTC
.	TRBV9	.	TRBJ2-2	CASSVSGQNTGELFF	TGTGCCAGCAGCGTATCCGGACAGAACACCGGGGAGCTGTTTTTT
.	TRBV19	.	TRBJ1-2	CASSTQGSGYTF	TGTGCCAGTAGTACCCAGGGATCTGGCTACACCTTC
TRBD2	TRBV4-1	.	TRBJ2-7	CASSQGTSLGYEQYF	TGCGCCAGCAGCCAAGGGACTAGCCTGGGCTACGAGCAGTACTTC
TRBD1	TRBV4-3	.	TRBJ2-7	CASSQGTGMSSYEQYF	TGCGCCAGCAGCCAAGGGACAGGGATGAGCTCCTACGAGCAGTACTTC
.	TRBV7-9	.	TRBJ2-7	CASSLGTINEQYF	TGTGCCAGCAGCTTAGGGACAATCAACGAGCAGTACTTC
.	TRBV6-1	.	TRBJ1-1	CASSEFVGMNTEAFF	TGTGCCAGCAGTGAATTTGTGGGGATGAACACTGAAGCTTTCTTT
.	TRBV27	.	TRBJ2-2	CASSLSQGYANTGELFF	TGTGCCAGCAGTTTGTCACAGGGATACGCGAACACCGGGGAGCTGTTTTTT
.	TRBV12-5	.	TRBJ2-5	CASGQGPETQYF	TGTGCTAGTGGACAGGGACCAGAGACCCAGTACTTC
.	TRBV5-1	.	TRBJ2-4	CASSLVAGGDIQYF	TGCGCCAGCAGCTTGGTCGCCGGAGGAGACATTCAGTACTTC
.	TRBV27	.	TRBJ2-1	CAGGTGLEQFF	TGTGCCGGCGGGACGGGGCTGGAGCAGTTCTTC
TRBD1	TRBV5-1	.	TRBJ1-1	CASSLSGGTEAFF	TGCGCCAGCAGCTTGTCAGGGGGCACTGAAGCTTTCTTT
.	TRBV6-6	.	TRBJ2-7	CASSRNLGPYEQYF	TGTGCCAGCAGTAGAAACTTGGGCCCTTACGAGCAGTACTTC
.	TRBV11-2	.	TRBJ2-7	CASSLGVTYYEQYF	TGTGCCAGCAGCTTAGGCGTCACCTACTACGAGCAGTACTTC